One sample yielded the 21 T cell receptor beta chains listed below, sequenced in a study of human T cells and chemical hapten exposure. TCRdb analysed the RACE reads with MiXCR anew, one entry per CDR3 protein. Seen here are more than 70,000 distinct CDR3 sequences, roughly 8% observed once, and the top ten hold 2.9%. Time point of the sample: healthy volunteer bleed at 2 weeks. The authors extracted total RNA from unfractionated whole blood. The specimen was whole blood. The receptors come from a female donor in good health. Some clones in this sample may be carry-over from other donors' samples.

This clonotype has a handful of counts. The chain uses TRBV7-3 and TRBJ1-3; 10 bases match TRBD1. Germline CDR1 reads SGHTA; CDR2 reads FQGTGA. The CDR3 has 14 amino acids. Trimming took 8 bases from V and 0 from J; bases not matched to a gene: 1. CDR3 sequence reads: CASRDRGSGNTIYF. The CDR3 DNA reads as TGTGCCAGCCGGGACAGGGGCTCTGGAAACACCATATATTTT.

This chain links TRBV29-1 with TRBJ2-3; no firm D call. The CDR3 covers 12 residues. The V end was cut by 5 bases, the J end by 4 bases, with 10 bases between. Germline assignment: CDR1 SQVTM and CDR2 ANQGSEA. DNA of the CDR3: TGCAGCGTTACTCCAGGTTCAGATACGCAGTATTTT. Translation: CSVTPGSDTQYF.

The table lists this clonotype with a few counts. The J gene is TRBJ2-1, the V gene TRBV18; 10 bases map to TRBD2. The CDR3 totals 15 residues. Germline assignment: CDR1 KGHSH and CDR2 LQKENI. Unmatched junction bases numbered 6, after V lost 3 bases and J lost 7 bases. CDR3 sequence: CASSPRLAGRNEQFF. The CDR3 nucleotides read TGTGCCAGCTCACCCAGACTAGCGGGTAGGAATGAGCAGTTCTTC.

This clonotype occurred many times. The chain carries TRBV5-1 and TRBJ2-1; D possibly uses TRBD1 or TRBD2 (5 bases each). Looked up from germline, CDR1 is SGHRS and CDR2 is YFSETQ. The CDR3 extends over 15 amino acids. Trimming stripped 0 bases from V and 4 bases from J, with 11 bases between. The CDR3: CASSLAGGTYNEQFF. CDR3 sequence (DNA): TGCGCCAGCAGCTTGGCTGGGGGAACTTACAATGAGCAGTTCTTC.

The rearrangement uses TRBV5-1 and TRBJ1-3; no clear D. V shed 4 bases and J shed 0 bases, with 11 bases lying between them. The CDR3 consists of 15 residues. Germline values: CDR1 SGHRS, CDR2 YFSETQ. CDR3 DNA: TGCGCCAGCAGCCCTACGGGAAGCTCTGGAAACACCATATATTTT. Encoded protein: CASSPTGSSGNTIYF.

This clonotype showed up just a few times. The chain has TRBV14 and TRBJ2-3; 10 nucleotides align to TRBD2. Germline V lookup: CDR1 SGHDN, CDR2 FVKESK. CDR3 length: 14 residues. V dropped 6 bases and J dropped 6; count of bases not matched to a gene: 6. CDR3 coding DNA: TGTGCCAGCAGACCTAGCGGGAGAGCCGATACGCAGTATTTT. Translated, it gives CASRPSGRADTQYF.

This clonotype was seen at least ten times. The V gene is TRBV10-3, the J gene TRBJ1-2; 8 bases match TRBD1. The CDR3 extends over 11 amino acids. Germline V gene lookup returns CDR1 ENHRY and CDR2 SYGVKD. Trimming took 8 bases from V and 6 from J; bases not matched to a gene: 2. Here the CDR3 DNA reads TGTGCCATCGGACAGGGAGATGGCTACACCTTC. Amino acid sequence: CAIGQGDGYTF.

The chain's CDR3 is CASSQGAGPTYEQYF. CDR3 bases: TGCGCCAGCAGCCAAGGGGCAGGGCCGACCTACGAGCAGTACTTC. J is TRBJ2-7 and V is TRBV4-3; possibly TRBD1 for D (5 bases). CDR3 length: 15 amino acids. Germline V gene data show CDR1 as LGHNA and CDR2 as YSLEER. V was cut by 1 base and J by 2 bases, with 12 bases left in between.

This clonotype showed up many times. CDR3 region: CASSLNREPSAFAFGANVLTF. In DNA form, the CDR3 reads TGTGCCAGCAGTTTAAACCGGGAACCTAGTGCGTTCGCATTCGGGGCCAACGTCCTGACTTTC. The rearrangement links TRBV12-3 or TRBV12-4 to TRBJ2-6; possible D gene TRBD2, 5 bases. The CDR3 sequence is 21 residues long. V was pared by 2 bases and J by 4 bases, with 27 bases between.

This clonotype was observed at least ten times. The chain employs TRBV28 and TRBJ2-7; perhaps TRBD1 as D (5 bases). The ends were cut back, 6 bases at V and 3 bases at J, with 12 bases in the middle. Germline-derived CDR1 and CDR2 are MDHEN and SYDVKM. This CDR3 comprises 13 residues. CDR3 amino acids: CASRQTVHYEQYF. CDR3 nucleotide sequence: TGTGCCAGCAGACAGACAGTTCACTACGAGCAGTACTTC.

This clonotype has more than one count but fewer than ten. This sequence joins TRBV28 and TRBJ1-4; no reliable D call. Germline V gene data show CDR1 as MDHEN and CDR2 as SYDVKM. CDR3 length: 14 amino acids. V lost 7 bases, J lost 8 bases, and 17 bases lay in between. The CDR3, as DNA: TGTGCCAGCAATCCCGGCGGAAACACCGAAAAACTGTTTTTT. This translates into CASNPGGNTEKLFF.

The rearrangement joins TRBV5-1 to TRBJ1-5; D remains unclear. Trimming left V 2 bases short and J 3 bases short, with 6 bases between. CDR3 length equals 13 residues. The germline V gene encodes CDR1 SGHRS and CDR2 YFSETQ. CDR3 region: CASSLRVNQPQHF. CDR3 DNA: TGCGCCAGCAGCTTAAGGGTCAATCAGCCCCAGCATTTT.

In this sample, this clonotype turned up many times. V usage is TRBV2 and J usage is TRBJ2-3; no clear D. This CDR3 has 13 residues. V gave up 6 bases and J gave up 4 bases, with 11 bases separating them. The V gene's germline CDR1 is SNHLY and CDR2 FYNNEI. The CDR3, as DNA: TGTGCCAGCAGGCAGGACGGAGCAGATACGCAGTATTTT. Protein: CASRQDGADTQYF. Variable domain in full (rest from reference TRBV2 and TRBJ2-3): EPEVTQTPSHQVTQMGQEVILRCVPISNHLYFYWYRQILGQKVEFLVSFYNNEISEKSEIFDDQFSVERPDGSNFTLKIRSTKLEDSAMYFCASRQDGADTQYFGPGTRLTVL.

V and J are TRBV5-1 and TRBJ2-1; D gene ambiguous. Germline CDR1 SGHRS, CDR2 YFSETQ. CDR3 length: 14 amino acids. Trimming stripped 5 bases from V and 4 bases from J, with 13 bases between. DNA for the CDR3: TGCGCCAGCAGTGAAGGATCCCCTTACAATGAGCAGTTCTTC. Protein product: CASSEGSPYNEQFF.

The V gene is TRBV7-9, the J gene TRBJ2-6, with D uncertain. CDR1 is SEHNR and CDR2 is FQNEAQ in the germline V gene (reference sequence). V was trimmed by 5 bases and J by 3 bases, leaving 2 bases between them. There are 12 residues in the CDR3. The CDR3 protein is CASSGGANVLTF. The CDR3 DNA is TGTGCCAGCAGCGGTGGGGCCAACGTCCTGACTTTC.

This clonotype was picked up a small number of times. The J gene is TRBJ2-4, the V gene TRBV7-2; no clear D gene. Germline V gene data show CDR1 as SGHTA and CDR2 as FQGNSA. Trimming stripped 4 bases from V and 6 bases from J, with 7 bases between. The length of the CDR3 is 12 residues. CDR3 in amino acids: CASSSTGNIQYF. DNA for the CDR3: TGTGCCAGCAGCTCCACCGGAAACATTCAGTACTTC.

The CDR3 DNA follows: TGTGCCAGCTCAGCCGACAGGGGGCAAGCGGTTGGGTACGAGCAGTACTTC. This sequence encodes CASSADRGQAVGYEQYF. This rearrangement joins TRBV18 to TRBJ2-7; 10 nucleotides line up with TRBD1. The V segment lost 5 bases and the J segment 4 bases; nucleotides outside the gene matches: 14. CDR3 size: 17 residues. The V gene's germline CDR1 is KGHSH and CDR2 LQKENI.

The chain links TRBV9 to TRBJ2-6; no firm D call. V was trimmed by 0 bases and J by 2 bases, leaving 6 bases between them. The CDR3 loop spans 15 amino acids. In germline, CDR1 is SGDLS, CDR2 YYNGEE. CDR3 protein: CASSVGTTGANVLTF. In nucleotides, the CDR3 is TGTGCCAGCAGCGTAGGAACAACTGGGGCCAACGTCCTGACTTTC. Variable domain in full (rest from reference TRBV9 and TRBJ2-6): DSGVTQTPKHLITATGQRVTLRCSPRSGDLSVYWYQQSLDQGLQFLIQYYNGEERAKGNILERFSAQQFPDLHSELNLSSLELGDSALYFCASSVGTTGANVLTFGAGSRLTVL.

J is TRBJ2-5 and V is TRBV7-9; D may match TRBD1 or TRBD2 (7 bases each). V lost 2 bases, J lost 4 bases, and 11 bases lay in between. The CDR3 has 14 amino acids. From germline, CDR1 is SEHNR and CDR2 FQNEAQ (reference sequence). This chain's CDR3 is CASSLLRGGETQYF. The CDR3 DNA reads TGTGCCAGCAGCTTACTCAGGGGGGGAGAGACCCAGTACTTC.

On this clonotype: Germline is not matched at one junction end, which may reflect a read error. V is TRBV2 and J is TRBJ2-7, with 12 bases lining up with TRBD2. Germline CDR1 reads SNHLY; CDR2 reads FYNNEI. This CDR3 comprises 14 residues. CDR3 region: CASSEKRLAGAPFF. As DNA, the CDR3 is TGTGCCAGCAGTGAGAAAAGACTAGCGGGAGCCCCGTTCTTC.

As DNA, the CDR3 is TGTGCCACCAGCAGGCTCGGGACTAGCGGGACCGAGCAGTACTTC. Amino acids: CATSRLGTSGTEQYF. The gene calls are TRBV15 and TRBJ2-7; TRBD2 agrees at 13 bases. This CDR3 has 15 amino acids. V trimming: 3 bases; J trimming: 6 bases; junction bases outside the gene matches: 5. The V gene's germline CDR1 is LNHNV and CDR2 YYDKDF (reference sequence).